A single sample is the source of the 32 T cell receptor beta chains below, sequenced in a study of human T cells and chemical hapten exposure. As to time point: patch test 3, about 24 weeks after DPC sensitization. As to treatment: therapeutic diphenylcyclopropenone sensitization with weekly scalp DPC. One entry per CDR3 protein results from TCRdb running MiXCR on the RACE reads. This repertoire shows roughly 130,000 distinct CDR3 sequences, 11% found once; its top ten account for around 2.4%. The sequenced sample was whole blood, obtained in connection with sensitization to the hapten diphenylcyclopropenone (DPC). These receptors originate from a woman aged 45-59 years with alopecia areata. Some clones in this sample may be carry-over from other donors' samples.

This clonotype was seen more than once but under ten times. The V gene is TRBV10-3, the J gene TRBJ1-2; D is perhaps TRBD1 (5 bases). V shed 7 bases and J shed 3 bases, with 12 bases lying between them. The CDR3 covers 13 residues. Germline V gives CDR1 ENHRY, CDR2 SYGVKD. Here the CDR3 reads CAITSGTDYGYTF. DNA of the CDR3: TGTGCCATCACCTCCGGGACCGACTATGGCTACACCTTC.

This clonotype has a count of ten or more. This chain connects TRBV7-6 to TRBJ1-1; D might be TRBD1 (6 bases). The CDR3 sequence is 15 residues long. Between the trimmed V and J ends, which lost 0 bases and 3 bases, there was a span of 11 bases. CDR1 SGHVS and CDR2 FNYEAQ come from the germline V gene. CDR3 in amino acids: CASSLAGGGDTEAFF. CDR3 in DNA: TGTGCCAGCAGCTTAGCGGGAGGGGGTGACACTGAAGCTTTCTTT.

In its sample, this clonotype was seen a few times. The chain employs TRBV20-1 and TRBJ1-1; tentatively, D is TRBD1 (5 bases). CDR1 DFQATT and CDR2 SNEGSKA come from the germline V gene (reference sequence). The CDR3 covers 13 residues. V was shortened by 6 bases and J by 4 bases, with 15 bases between the two germline ends. CDR3 bases: TGCAGTGCCCCGCAGGGCTCTAGCACTGAAGCTTTCTTT. Its protein product is CSAPQGSSTEAFF.

This clonotype turned up a few times. The rearrangement links TRBV3-1 to TRBJ2-4; D is undetermined. The CDR3 contains 15 residues. Deletions cut 4 bases from V and 0 bases from J, with 10 bases between. Germline CDR1 LGHDT, CDR2 YNNKEL (reference sequence). The CDR3 loop is CASSRADIAKNIQYF. CDR3 bases: TGTGCCAGCAGCCGGGCAGATATAGCCAAAAACATTCAGTACTTC.

CDR3 amino acids: CASKTGTDHTEAFF. As DNA, the CDR3 is TGTGCCAGCAAAACCGGGACAGACCACACTGAAGCTTTCTTT. The rearrangement links TRBV5-4 to TRBJ1-1; 7 bases match TRBD1. Germline-derived CDR1 and CDR2 are SGHNT and YYREEE (reference sequence). Unmatched junction bases numbered 8, after V lost 6 bases and J lost 3 bases. The CDR3 contains 14 residues.

This chain joins TRBV11-2 and TRBJ2-7; no clear D gene. This CDR3 spans 13 amino acids. Germline lookup yields CDR1 SGHAT and CDR2 FQNNGV. The V end lost 5 bases, the J end lost 5 bases, and 13 bases lay between the germline ends. The CDR3, as DNA: TGTGCCAGCAGCCGGACGTGGTCCGACGAGCAGTACTTC. Protein: CASSRTWSDEQYF.

The V call is TRBV7-2, the J call TRBJ2-3, with a tentative D call TRBD1 (6 bases). CDR1 is SGHTA, CDR2 FQGNSA, per germline. The CDR3 length is 15 residues. Trimming removed 1 base at V and 3 bases at J, with 11 bases between. CDR3 residues: CASSLVGGITDTQYF. In DNA form, the CDR3 reads TGTGCCAGCAGCTTAGTAGGGGGAATTACAGATACGCAGTATTTT. Together with reference TRBV7-2 and TRBJ2-3, the CDR3 gives the full variable domain: GAGVSQSPSNKVTEKGKDVELRCDPISGHTALYWYRQSLGQGLEFLIYFQGNSAPDKSGLPSDRFSAERTGGSVSTLTIQRTQQEDSAVYLCASSLVGGITDTQYFGPGTRLTVL.

In its sample, this clonotype was seen a few times. The chain combines TRBV7-2 with TRBJ2-3, with 7 bases that match TRBD2. Germline V gene sequence: CDR1 SGHTA, CDR2 FQGNSA. The CDR3 consists of 18 residues. J gave up 0 bases and V 1 base, and 10 bases lay outside the gene matches. This CDR3 reads CASSLGGLAVPSTDTQYF. The CDR3 DNA is TGTGCCAGCAGCTTAGGCGGCCTAGCGGTCCCTAGCACAGATACGCAGTATTTT.

This clonotype was found many times. This chain links TRBV20-1 with TRBJ2-5; 9 bases fit TRBD2. V shed 1 base, J shed 9 bases, and the junction held 6 bases outside the gene matches. The CDR3 has 13 amino acids. Germline V gene lookup returns CDR1 DFQATT and CDR2 SNEGSKA (reference sequence). Here the CDR3 DNA reads TGCAGTGCTAGAGGAGCGGGGGGTGGGTCCCAGTACTTC. Residues: CSARGAGGGSQYF.

This chain uses TRBV6-5 with TRBJ1-1, with a weak D call TRBD1 (5 bases). Germline V gene sequence: CDR1 MNHEY, CDR2 SVGAGI. This CDR3 region has 14 residues. The V gene lost 7 bases and the J gene lost 2 bases, with 14 bases spanning the gap. The CDR3 reads CASTTQAFNTEAFF. DNA of the CDR3: TGTGCCAGCACTACACAGGCGTTCAACACTGAAGCTTTCTTT.

This clonotype has only a few counts. The chain has TRBV27 and TRBJ1-6, with D perhaps TRBD1 (6 bases). The V end lost 5 bases, the J end lost 9 bases, and 17 bases lay between the germline ends. The V gene's germline CDR1 is MNHEY and CDR2 SMNVEV (reference sequence). The CDR3 is 15 residues long. CDR3 bases: TGTGCCAGCAGTCAGATTACGGGGGCACCTTCACCCCTCCACTTT. This codes for CASSQITGAPSPLHF.

This clonotype was seen only a few times. The V gene is TRBV2, the J gene TRBJ2-1, with D possibly matching TRBD2 (6 bases). Germline V gene sequence: CDR1 SNHLY, CDR2 FYNNEI. This CDR3 region has 18 residues. With 0 bases removed from V and 3 bases from J, the gap between germline ends came to 18 bases. The CDR3 protein is CASSEALRDFFFYNEQFF. CDR3 DNA sequence: TGTGCCAGCAGTGAAGCGCTTCGGGACTTCTTCTTCTACAATGAGCAGTTCTTC.

A word on this clonotype: An end of the junction differs from the germline gene, which may be a read error. The chain combines TRBV12-3 or TRBV12-4 with TRBJ2-5; D remains ambiguous. There are 12 residues in the CDR3. The CDR3 coding sequence is TGTGCCAGCAGTTTAGGGGAACAATTAAATCACTTC. Protein: CASSLGEQLNHF.

V usage is TRBV10-2 and J usage is TRBJ2-7; the match to TRBD1 covers 7 bases. CDR1 and CDR2 (germline): WSHSY, SAAADI. The J segment lost 0 bases and the V segment lost 8 bases, leaving 1 base of the junction unmatched. This CDR3 has 12 amino acids. The CDR3 DNA is TGCGCCAGCGGGACAGCCTCCTACGAGCAGTACTTC. Encoded protein: CASGTASYEQYF.

This clonotype was counted a few times. In DNA form, the CDR3 reads TGCGCCAGCAGCTTGGCGGCCAAGAGTAACACAGATACGCAGTATTTT. Translation: CASSLAAKSNTDTQYF. The chain is built from TRBV5-1 and TRBJ2-3; D gene uncertain. Per germline, CDR1 SGHRS and CDR2 YFSETQ. The CDR3 spans 16 residues. V was trimmed by 0 bases and J by 2 bases, leaving 13 bases between them.

The gene calls are TRBV7-2 and TRBJ2-3; D possibly matches TRBD1 or TRBD2 (5 bases each). Germline values: CDR1 SGHTA, CDR2 FQGNSA. Trimming took 8 bases from V and 3 from J, leaving 30 bases between them. The CDR3 consists of 19 residues. The CDR3 sequence is CASGRSRGPARVGTDTQYF. CDR3 DNA sequence: TGTGCCAGCGGGCGCAGTAGGGGACCCGCTAGGGTTGGGACAGATACGCAGTATTTT.

The V gene is TRBV11-2, the J gene TRBJ2-7; TRBD2 agrees at 16 bases. Germline trimming cut 5 bases from V and 6 bases from J; bases unmatched to any gene: 7. The CDR3 has 16 residues. Germline-derived CDR1 and CDR2 are SGHAT and FQNNGV. DNA of the CDR3: TGTGCCAGCAGCCCGGGACTAGCGGGAGGGCCGGGCGAGCAGTACTTC. Protein product: CASSPGLAGGPGEQYF.

This chain connects TRBV2 to TRBJ1-2; D is uncertain. V was trimmed by 2 bases and J by 10 bases, leaving 8 bases between them. The CDR3 length is 11 residues. The germline V gene encodes CDR1 SNHLY and CDR2 FYNNEI. The CDR3 protein is CASSENSPYTF. In DNA form, the CDR3 reads TGTGCCAGCAGTGAAAACAGCCCCTACACCTTC.

This chain links TRBV6-5 with TRBJ1-5; 9 nucleotides match TRBD1. The CDR3 runs to 13 residues. The V and J ends lost 5 bases and 6 bases, in that order; junction bases with no gene match: 2. CDR1 is MNHEY and CDR2 is SVGAGI in the germline V gene. The CDR3 reads CASSDRGGQPQHF. The DNA for the CDR3 is TGTGCCAGCAGTGACAGGGGGGGTCAGCCCCAGCATTTT.

The chain combines TRBV4-2 with TRBJ1-2; maybe TRBD1 (5 bases). The germline V gene has CDR1 LGHNA and CDR2 YNFKEQ. This CDR3 comprises 16 residues. The V end was cut by 0 bases, the J end by 3 bases, with 14 bases between. DNA of the CDR3: TGTGCCAGCAGCCAAGATCACACAGGATGGGACTATGGCTACACCTTC. Its translation is CASSQDHTGWDYGYTF.

This clonotype turned up a few times. V usage is TRBV7-2 and J usage is TRBJ2-3; TRBD2 matches 10 bases. CDR1 is SGHTA, CDR2 FQGNSA, per germline. J was trimmed by 11 bases and V by 1 base; bases with no gene match: 9. There are 15 residues in the CDR3. The CDR3 bases are TGTGCCAGCAGCTTAGGACCGCTAGCGGGGGTAGGGCAGTATTTT. This encodes CASSLGPLAGVGQYF.

V gene TRBV5-1 combines with J gene TRBJ2-7; TRBD2 aligns across 8 bases. The germline gives CDR1 SGHRS, CDR2 YFSETQ. Trimming took 6 bases from V and 0 from J; bases not matched to a gene: 2. This CDR3 spans 13 amino acids. Here the CDR3 reads CASKLADSYEQYF. The CDR3 bases are TGCGCCAGCAAACTAGCGGACTCCTACGAGCAGTACTTC.

This clonotype appeared many times. This chain uses TRBV7-2 with TRBJ2-1; TRBD2 might be the D (6 bases). The CDR3 has 16 residues. CDR1 SGHTA and CDR2 FQGNSA come from the germline V gene. The V gene lost 2 bases and the J gene lost 8 bases, with 19 bases spanning the gap. The CDR3 sequence is CASSLSGRTEYDEQFF. The CDR3, as DNA: TGTGCCAGCAGCTTATCGGGGAGGACGGAGTACGATGAGCAGTTCTTC.

This clonotype was seen many times. The chain combines TRBV10-3 with TRBJ2-1, with D possibly being TRBD1 (5 bases). The CDR3 is 12 residues long. V was shortened by 4 bases and J by 8 bases, with 9 bases between the two germline ends. Per germline, CDR1 ENHRY and CDR2 SYGVKD. CDR3 in DNA: TGTGCCATCAGTGTGTGGGGCGATGAGCAGTTCTTC. Its translation: CAISVWGDEQFF.

This clonotype appeared a few times. The chain carries TRBV10-3 and TRBJ1-2, with 7 bases that match TRBD1. CDR1 and CDR2 from the germline V gene are ENHRY and SYGVKD. The CDR3 runs 12 residues. Trimming took 10 bases from V and 4 from J; bases not matched to a gene: 6. The CDR3 loop is CATGDRGYGYTF. The DNA for the CDR3 is TGTGCCACAGGGGACAGAGGCTATGGCTACACCTTC.

This clonotype was recorded at least ten times. The chain uses TRBV2 and TRBJ2-3, with 8 bases that match TRBD1. This CDR3 contains 13 residues. With 11 bases clipped from V and 4 bases from J, the junction kept 8 bases outside the gene matches. Germline values: CDR1 SNHLY, CDR2 FYNNEI. The CDR3 protein is CASLGQGADTQYF. CDR3 DNA sequence: TGTGCCTCCTTAGGACAGGGAGCAGATACGCAGTATTTT.

This chain joins TRBV7-2 and TRBJ2-7; D is unresolved. Germline-derived CDR1 and CDR2 are SGHTA and FQGNSA. The length of the CDR3 is 17 residues. Trimming left V 2 bases short and J 2 bases short, with 19 bases between. The CDR3 DNA reads TGTGCCAGCAGCTTAACCTTGACCGAGAGCTATGCCTACGAGCAGTACTTC. Amino acid sequence: CASSLTLTESYAYEQYF.

This clonotype was recorded at least ten times. The chain joins TRBV9 to TRBJ2-7; 8 positions match TRBD2. V lost 4 bases and J lost 5; bases outside the gene matches: 17. Germline V gene data show CDR1 as SGDLS and CDR2 as YYNGEE. The CDR3 consists of 17 residues. In nucleotides, the CDR3 is TGTGCCAGCAGCATAGGGGCGGCTTTGCGGGGGGAGGACGAGCAGTACTTC. The encoded protein is CASSIGAALRGEDEQYF.

This clonotype came up many times. The DNA of the CDR3 is TGCAGTGCCCCTACCCAGTATGGCTACACCTTC. It translates to CSAPTQYGYTF. The genes are TRBV20-1 and TRBJ1-2; unclear D gene. The V end was cut by 6 bases, the J end by 5 bases, with 10 bases between. The CDR3 is 11 amino acids. In germline, CDR1 is DFQATT, CDR2 SNEGSKA (reference sequence).

The chain joins TRBV11-2 to TRBJ2-1; TRBD2 matches at 8 bases. The CDR3 covers 20 residues. Looked up from germline, CDR1 is SGHAT and CDR2 is FQNNGV. J lost 1 base, V lost 5 bases, and 19 bases had no gene match. The CDR3 here is CASSVFLLGLAGTSYNEQFF. The CDR3 DNA reads as TGTGCCAGCAGCGTATTCTTGCTGGGCCTAGCGGGTACTTCCTACAATGAGCAGTTCTTC.

This chain uses TRBV6-5 with TRBJ1-2, with D uncertain. V lost 0 bases and J 5 bases, leaving 7 bases between the germline ends. Germline lookup yields CDR1 MNHEY and CDR2 SVGAGI. The CDR3 is 13 residues long. CDR3 bases: TGTGCCAGCAGTTACTCGTTGCTTTATGGCTACACCTTC. This codes for CASSYSLLYGYTF.

This clonotype has ten or more counts. The V and J genes are TRBV5-1 and TRBJ2-5; D gene unclear. This CDR3 is 16 amino acids long. Trimming pared 2 bases from V and 0 bases from J, leaving 14 bases between. Germline lookup yields CDR1 SGHRS and CDR2 YFSETQ. The CDR3 reads CASSFTSEAYQETQYF. The CDR3 nucleotides are TGCGCCAGCAGCTTCACCAGCGAAGCGTACCAAGAGACCCAGTACTTC.